This T cell receptor (beta chain) originates from a study of blood T cell repertoires in COVID-19 (dated by TCRdb to the early 2020s). At the level of the whole study: Samples from collaborators originated in the United States, Italy and Spain and spanned both the acute and convalescent phases of COVID-19. The repertoires were made available in a free public database intended to serve as a resource for research on the immune response to SARS-CoV-2. Nearly every sample came with metadata listing a de-identified subject ID, COVID-19 status, age in years and sex. The prospective study material was composed of cDNA or gDNA derived from T cells, B-cell-depleted T cells, or PBMCs. HLA class I and class II types, where available, came from metadata supplied by the sample provider rather than from assay-based typing. Subjects who had been exposed to COVID-19, were actively infected with it, or had recovered from it provided the deeply sampled blood TCRbeta repertoires that made up the dataset. The samples were drawn from the first 160 participants of the ongoing ImmuneRACE study and from over 950 subjects provided by 6 global collaborators.

One collaborating source in Seattle enrolled patients while the patients were actively infected and followed the patients over time throughout the course of disease. Each collaborating institution followed its own protocols to collect whole blood in K2EDTA tubes. For TCRbeta analysis, collaborators shipped samples as frozen whole blood, isolated PBMCs, or DNA extracted from either of those sample types. Regarding this clone: Its antigen remains undetermined. No clone much larger than this one lies a single base away; base qualities are absent.

The immunoSEQ Assay, a bias-controlled multiplex PCR, was used to amplify TCRbeta CDR3 regions from genomic DNA. On the study's bioinformatics: Within the assay, amplification of reference gene primers was used to estimate how many nucleated cells each sample contained. Sequence reads were collapsed and filtered to measure the absolute abundance of every unique TCRbeta CDR3 rearrangement. For each sample, productive Simpson clonality was calculated by taking the square root of Simpson's diversity index across productive rearrangements. Imported from immuneACCESS, the table was reduced by TCRdb to in-frame sequences with V and J called. These copies leave out some clones; in studies compared against another copy, an unresolved V gene accounts for under half, and the cause of the remainder is not known. V and J calls and clone size are copied from that table; D and trimming were computed from the DNA. Within this sample are some 350,000 clones, with about 89% of them counted one time only. The leading ten clones occupy roughly 6.3% of the sample.

On the study overall, not on this receptor specifically: The quantity of clinical and demographic metadata differed by source and by participant and was supplied without curation.

The receptor's source is a woman in her fifties or sixties with COVID-19, enrolled during active disease. The sequencing sample was made of peripheral blood.

The CDR3 here reads CASSRGLAGGTPSTDTQYF. The sequenced DNA: TGTGCCAGTAGTAGGGGACTAGCGGGAGGAACACCGAGCACAGATACGCAGTATTTT. This sequence uses TRBV19 and TRBJ2-3, and 15 bases in between align with TRBD2. The CDR3 has 19 amino acids, counting the end cysteine and phenylalanine. CDR3 DNA is the only sequence kept; it has 57 bases, read in frame from the first base. The germline V gene (reference sequence) yields LNHDA for CDR1 and SQIVND for CDR2. After removal of 4 bases from V and 0 bases from J, the junction retains 8 bases not matched to a gene. The CDR3, completed at both ends by the reference TRBV19 and TRBJ2-3 genes, gives the full variable domain DGGITQSPKYLFRKEGQNVTLSCEQNLNHDAMYWYRQDPGQGLRLIYYSQIVNDFQKGDIAEGYSVSREKKESFPLTVTSAQKNPTAFYLCASSRGLAGGTPSTDTQYFGPGTRLTVL.